The source of this T cell receptor (beta chain) is a study of metastatic and nonmetastatic thyroid tumors. This clone was detected ten times or more. Before thyroid surgery, none of the patients had received any treatment. Using MiXCR, TCRdb reanalyzed the PCR reads. The sample consists of 20,000 to 25,000 clones, more than 9% of them appearing once. The sequenced sample was blood. The source is a male donor with papillary thyroid cancer or a benign thyroid nodule (not recorded which). Some clones in this sample may be carry-over from other donors' samples.

CDR3 coding DNA: TGCAGCGTCACAGGGGCCTCGAACACCGGGGAGCTGTTTTTT. Its translation: CSVTGASNTGELFF. The chain employs TRBV29-1 and TRBJ2-2; TRBD1 aligns across 7 bases. Losses at the gene ends were 6 bases for V and 0 bases for J; bases not matched to a gene: 4. The CDR3 loop spans 14 amino acids. Germline V CDR1 and CDR2: SQVTM, ANQGSEA.